The 26 T cell receptor beta chains below were found in one sample sequenced in a study of blood T cell repertoires in COVID-19. Profiling relied on immunoSEQ multiplex PCR, and the TCRdb table lists in-frame clones only, not all of them. The table has roughly 140,000 clones, about nine tenths seen once; the top ten hold under 3%. Sequenced: peripheral blood. The receptors here all came from a human donor in a cohort sampled during active COVID-19.

The chain joins TRBV3-1 (or the pseudogene TRBV3-2) to TRBJ2-5; TRBD2 agrees at 10 bases. V shed 4 bases and J 2 bases; nucleotides not matched to a gene: 10. The CDR3 runs 17 residues. Germline loops: CDR1 LGHDT, CDR2 YNNKEL (reference sequence). CDR3 loop: CASSLSASGGGQETQYF. The CDR3 coding sequence is TGTGCCAGCAGCCTTTCAGCTAGCGGGGGTGGGCAAGAGACCCAGTACTTC.

The gene calls are TRBV7-6 and TRBJ1-1; D gene ambiguous. V was shortened by 5 bases and J by 0 bases, with 10 bases between the two germline ends. The CDR3 extends over 14 amino acids. Germline assignment: CDR1 SGHVS and CDR2 FNYEAQ. The CDR3, as DNA: TGTGCCAGCAGCCCCCGGGAGATGAACACTGAAGCTTTCTTT. Encoded protein: CASSPREMNTEAFF.

The chain uses TRBV9 and TRBJ2-1; 12 bases map to TRBD2. Germline loops: CDR1 SGDLS, CDR2 YYNGEE. The CDR3 covers 15 residues. V shed 0 bases, J shed 10 bases, and the junction held 5 bases outside the gene matches. CDR3 bases: TGTGCCAGCAGCGTAGGGGCCGGACTAGCGGGGGAGCAGTTCTTC. Translation gives CASSVGAGLAGEQFF.

The V call is TRBV7-2, the J call TRBJ2-1, with TRBD1 as a possible D gene (7 bases). Germline V gives CDR1 SGHTA, CDR2 FQGNSA. Trimming pared 2 bases from V and 8 bases from J, leaving 19 bases between. This CDR3 has 16 residues. In DNA form, the CDR3 reads TGTGCCAGCAGCTTATGGAGGGGGCGCAGGGGTTATGAGCAGTTCTTC. This codes for CASSLWRGRRGYEQFF.

The chain recombines TRBV3-1 (or the pseudogene TRBV3-2) with TRBJ2-5; the D gene is possibly TRBD2 (5 bases). V was trimmed by 1 base and J by 1 base, leaving 7 bases between them. The CDR3 extends over 14 amino acids. Germline CDR1 LGHDT, CDR2 YNNKEL (reference sequence). CDR3 coding DNA: TGTGCCAGCAGCCAAGGACTAACCCAAGAGACCCAGTACTTC. This gives the protein CASSQGLTQETQYF.

This chain uses TRBV5-5 with TRBJ2-1; 8 bases fit TRBD1. With 1 base clipped from V and 4 bases from J, the junction kept 1 base outside the gene matches. CDR1 and CDR2 (germline): SGHKS, YYEKEE (reference sequence). The CDR3 totals 14 residues. The CDR3 reads CASSLTGGYNEQFF. The DNA of the CDR3 is TGTGCCAGCAGCTTGACAGGGGGGTACAATGAGCAGTTCTTC.

This chain uses TRBV24-1 with TRBJ1-2, with D uncertain. Germline V gene data show CDR1 as KGHDR and CDR2 as SFDVKD. The CDR3 totals 16 residues. V lost 5 bases, J lost 0 bases, and 15 bases lay in between. CDR3 loop: CATSGTTQNANYGYTF. CDR3 DNA sequence: TGTGCCACCAGTGGAACCACACAGAACGCTAACTATGGCTACACCTTC.

The chain joins TRBV9 to TRBJ2-2, with TRBD2 identical over 7 bases. This CDR3 has 17 amino acids. Germline V lookup: CDR1 SGDLS, CDR2 YYNGEE. The trim removed 0 bases at V and 3 bases at J, leaving 8 bases unmatched. The CDR3 sequence is CASSVDPSGEYTGELFF. CDR3 bases: TGTGCCAGCAGCGTAGATCCCAGCGGGGAATACACCGGGGAGCTGTTTTTT.

CDR3 sequence reads: CASSYSRGGNQPQHF. As DNA, the CDR3 is TGTGCCAGCAGTTACTCTAGAGGGGGAAATCAGCCCCAGCATTTT. V is TRBV6-2 or TRBV6-3 and J is TRBJ1-5, with D perhaps TRBD1 (6 bases). Trimming removed 0 bases at V and 4 bases at J, with 10 bases between. In germline, CDR1 is MNHEY, CDR2 SVGEGT. The CDR3 loop spans 15 amino acids.

CDR3 DNA sequence: TGTGCCAGCAGCTTCCGGCGCACGGGGGAGCAGTTCTTC. Translated, it gives CASSFRRTGEQFF. V usage is TRBV7-9 and J usage is TRBJ2-1; possible D gene TRBD2, 5 bases. Per the germline V gene, CDR1 is SEHNR and CDR2 is FQNEAQ (reference sequence). This CDR3 is built from 13 residues. Trimming pared 3 bases from V and 10 bases from J, leaving 13 bases between. Supplemented by reference TRBV7-9 and TRBJ2-1, the full variable domain reads DTGVSQNPRHKITKRGQNVTFRCDPISEHNRLYWYRQTLGQGPEFLTYFQNEAQLEKSRLLSDRFSAERPKGSFSTLEIQRTEQGDSAMYLCASSFRRTGEQFFGPGTRLTVL.

This clone was detected a few times. The J gene is TRBJ1-1, the V gene TRBV4-3; D uncertain. The CDR3 spans 16 residues. V gave up 0 bases and J gave up 1 base, with 12 bases separating them. The germline V gene has CDR1 LGHNA and CDR2 YSLEER. CDR3 sequence (DNA): TGCGCCAGCAGCCAAGATCCCGCCGGCGGGAACACTGAAGCTTTCTTT. This encodes CASSQDPAGGNTEAFF.

V usage is TRBV10-1 and J usage is TRBJ2-7, with 8 bases fitting TRBD1. The CDR3 has 13 residues. The V gene's germline CDR1 is WNHNN and CDR2 SYGVQD (reference sequence). With V trimmed by 2 bases and J by 4 bases, 1 base remained unmatched. CDR3 loop: CASSENRGYEQYF. CDR3 sequence (DNA): TGCGCCAGCAGTGAGAACAGGGGGTACGAGCAGTACTTC.

This clone was counted only a few times. The chain joins TRBV4-2 to TRBJ2-2; weak D call: TRBD2 (5 bases). CDR1 and CDR2 (germline): LGHNA, YNFKEQ. This CDR3 region has 14 residues. Trimming left V 1 base short and J 6 bases short, with 9 bases between. In DNA form, the CDR3 reads TGTGCCAGCAGCCAAGGGGAGTGGCCCGGGGAGCTGTTTTTT. Protein product: CASSQGEWPGELFF.

This chain links TRBV5-1 with TRBJ2-7; 9 nucleotides align to TRBD1. With 0 bases clipped from V and 2 bases from J, the junction kept 9 bases outside the gene matches. Germline lookup yields CDR1 SGHRS and CDR2 YFSETQ. CDR3 size: 17 residues. As DNA, the CDR3 is TGCGCCAGCAGCTTGGCCGGGACGGGGACAGGGCCCTACGAGCAGTACTTC. As protein: CASSLAGTGTGPYEQYF. Drawing the rest from reference TRBV5-1 and TRBJ2-7, the complete variable domain is KAGVTQTPRYLIKTRGQQVTLSCSPISGHRSVSWYQQTPGQGLQFLFEYFSETQRNKGNFPGRFSGRQFSNSRSEMNVSTLELGDSALYLCASSLAGTGTGPYEQYFGPGTRLTVT.

This clone appeared once. The chain employs TRBV7-2 and TRBJ2-1; 10 nucleotides align to TRBD2. The V and J ends lost 5 bases and 4 bases, in that order; junction bases with no gene match: 8. The CDR3 loop spans 16 amino acids. CDR1 SGHTA and CDR2 FQGNSA come from the germline V gene. The CDR3 DNA sequence: TGTGCCAGCAGCGTACCGGGACTAGCGTATTACAATGAGCAGTTCTTC. This translates into CASSVPGLAYYNEQFF.

On this clone itself: Other DNA sequences in this specimen translate into the identical CDR3. The DNA for the CDR3 is TGTGCCAGCTCGCAAGGGAGACAAGAGACCCAGTACTTC. This translates into CASSQGRQETQYF. The J gene is TRBJ2-5, the V gene TRBV18; D possibly corresponds to TRBD2 (5 bases). CDR1 is KGHSH and CDR2 is LQKENI in the germline V gene. V gave up 6 bases and J gave up 2 bases, with 10 bases separating them. This CDR3 spans 13 amino acids.

The table lists this clone with a count of one. V is TRBV5-1 and J is TRBJ2-7; tentative D call: TRBD1 (6 bases). The CDR3 consists of 14 residues. The V end was cut by 0 bases, the J end by 5 bases, with 12 bases between. Germline V gene sequence: CDR1 SGHRS, CDR2 YFSETQ. The CDR3 region has the DNA TGCGCCAGCAGCTTGGGGCAGGGGTCCCACGAGCAGTACTTC. Amino acids: CASSLGQGSHEQYF.

The chain couples TRBV30 to TRBJ1-1, with D tentatively TRBD1 (5 bases). V was pared by 0 bases and J by 4 bases, with 9 bases between. The length of the CDR3 is 13 residues. Germline V gene data show CDR1 as GTSNPN and CDR2 as SVGIG (reference sequence). CDR3 sequence (DNA): TGTGCCTGGAGTGTCGGGGGTGGCACTGAAGCTTTCTTT. Translating gives CAWSVGGGTEAFF.

This clone was recorded a few times. The J gene is TRBJ1-1, the V gene TRBV19; D is ambiguous. Germline-derived CDR1 and CDR2 are LNHDA and SQIVND (reference sequence). Trimming pared 6 bases from V and 5 bases from J, leaving 13 bases between. The CDR3 covers 13 residues. This chain's CDR3 is CASRGTQRTEAFF. DNA of the CDR3: TGTGCCAGTAGAGGCACACAGAGAACTGAAGCTTTCTTT.

V is TRBV30 and J is TRBJ2-6; D possibly uses TRBD1 or TRBD2 (6 bases each). The V gene's germline CDR1 is GTSNPN and CDR2 SVGIG (reference sequence). The CDR3 is 16 amino acids. The V and J ends lost 5 bases and 0 bases respectively, with 14 bases between them. CDR3: CAWGGRILSGANVLTF. The CDR3 DNA reads as TGTGCCTGGGGGGGGCGCATCCTCTCTGGGGCCAACGTCCTGACTTTC.

J is TRBJ1-5 and V is TRBV11-2; D unclear. CDR1 and CDR2 (germline): SGHAT, FQNNGV. With 5 bases removed from V and 0 bases from J, the gap between germline ends came to 5 bases. The length of the CDR3 is 13 residues. This CDR3 reads CASSRDSNQPQHF. CDR3 bases: TGTGCCAGCAGCAGAGATAGCAATCAGCCCCAGCATTTT.

The chain is built from TRBV6-5 and TRBJ1-2, with D hard to call. Trimming stripped 2 bases from V and 0 bases from J, with 10 bases between. The CDR3 consists of 15 residues. CDR1 and CDR2 (germline): MNHEY, SVGAGI. CDR3 coding DNA: TGTGCCAGCAGTTACAGCGTCTCAGCTAACTATGGCTACACCTTC. Its translation: CASSYSVSANYGYTF.

V is TRBV25-1 and J is TRBJ1-2; tentatively, D is TRBD1 (5 bases). The CDR3 has 16 residues. The V and J ends lost 5 bases and 3 bases respectively, with 19 bases between them. Germline loops: CDR1 MGHDK, CDR2 SYGVNS. The CDR3 protein is CASSTKGAGSHYGYTF. The CDR3 nucleotides are TGTGCCAGCAGTACCAAAGGGGCAGGGTCCCACTATGGCTACACCTTC.

V gene TRBV10-3 combines with J gene TRBJ2-1, with a tentative D call TRBD2 (7 bases). The CDR3 has 15 amino acids. Germline loops: CDR1 ENHRY, CDR2 SYGVKD. V was trimmed by 3 bases and J by 8 bases, leaving 17 bases between them. The CDR3 DNA follows: TGTGCCATCAGTGAAGGGGGAGGGCCCAGGTATGAGCAGTTCTTC. Its protein is CAISEGGGPRYEQFF.

This chain links TRBV27 with TRBJ1-5; 7 bases line up with TRBD1. With V trimmed by 0 bases and J by 7 bases, 3 bases remained unmatched. Germline V gives CDR1 MNHEY, CDR2 SMNVEV (reference sequence). This CDR3 spans 14 amino acids. CDR3 DNA: TGTGCCAGCAGTTTATCAGGGGGCAGGCAGCCCCAGCATTTT. Amino acids: CASSLSGGRQPQHF.

This clone was picked up a small number of times. This chain connects TRBV11-3 to TRBJ2-3; D not resolved. Trimming cost V 1 base and J 0 bases, with 5 bases left between them. The CDR3 is made up of 14 amino acids. The germline V gene has CDR1 SGHNT and CDR2 YENEEA. This CDR3 is CASSLGASTDTQYF. The CDR3 DNA sequence: TGTGCCAGCAGCTTAGGGGCCAGCACAGATACGCAGTATTTT.